The rows below give T cell receptor beta chains drawn from one sample of a study of shared clonotypes between healthy human individuals. Libraries were prepared by immunoSEQ multiplex PCR; TCRdb keeps only in-frame clonotypes and omits some of them. The profile shows some 1,900,000 clones, about 95% of them singletons. Sequences were obtained from naive CD8+ T cells sorted from blood. These receptors all stem from a man in his late teens or twenties in good health. Each CDR3 is given with its conserved first and last residue. A D gene is named only where the DNA matches it firmly. Some rows have no size entry. The others give once, few or many, or a class for an expanded clone.

J	size	D	V	DNA	CDR3
TRBJ2-3	NA	TRBD2	TRBV9	TGTGCCAGCAGCCGCGGCCGGACTAGCGGGAGAGACACAGATACGCAGTATTTT	CASSRGRTSGRDTDTQYF
TRBJ1-5	few	NA	TRBV4-1	TGCGCCAGCAGCCAAGATCCGGGTGCTGGGCAGCCCCAGCATTTT	CASSQDPGAGQPQHF
TRBJ2-7	few	NA	TRBV27	TGTGCCAGCAGTCCAAGCTCCTACGAGCAGTACTTC	CASSPSSYEQYF
TRBJ2-6	NA	NA	TRBV19	TGTGCCAGTAGTCCCGACGGGGCCAACGTCCTGACTTTC	CASSPDGANVLTF
TRBJ2-3	NA	NA	TRBV13	TGTGCCAGCAGCCTCCAAACAGATACGCAGTATTTT	CASSLQTDTQYF
TRBJ2-3	NA	NA	TRBV19	TGTGCCAGAACCACAGATACGCAGTATTTT	CARTTDTQYF
TRBJ2-1	NA	TRBD1	TRBV5-1	TGTGCCAGCAGCTTCAGACAGGGTGGAGATGAGCAGTTCTTC	CASSFRQGGDEQFF
TRBJ2-3	NA	NA	TRBV7-9	TGTGCCAGCAGCCCGTTAAGCGAGAGCCTCACAGATACGCAGTATTTT	CASSPLSESLTDTQYF
TRBJ2-2	NA	TRBD2	TRBV4-1	TGCGCCAGCAGCCAAGAAGGCCCGGGAGGGGAGGACACCGGGGAGCTGTTTTTT	CASSQEGPGGEDTGELFF
TRBJ2-1	NA	NA	TRBV5-4	TGTGCCAGCAGCTCCTCGACCTACAATGAGCAGTTCTTC	CASSSSTYNEQFF
TRBJ2-3	NA	NA	TRBV9	TGTGCCAGCAGCGAGGGCTTCACAGATACGCAGTATTTT	CASSEGFTDTQYF
TRBJ2-7	NA	TRBD2	TRBV9	TGTGCCAGCAGCGTAGAAAGTAGCGGGACCTACGAGCAGTACTTC	CASSVESSGTYEQYF
TRBJ2-7	NA	NA	TRBV7-9	TGTGCCAGCAGCTTAGCGTGGGGGGACTCCTACGAGCAGTACTTC	CASSLAWGDSYEQYF
TRBJ1-2	NA	TRBD1	TRBV27	TGTGCCAGCAGTCCCGGGACAGGGGGACGCTATGGCTACACCTTC	CASSPGTGGRYGYTF
TRBJ1-5	NA	NA	TRBV19	TGTGCCAGTAGCCCCGGGGGGGGTCAGCCCCAGCATTTT	CASSPGGGQPQHF
TRBJ2-1	NA	TRBD2	TRBV19	TGTGCCAGTAGGGAGACTAGCGGCTCCTACAATGAGCAGTTCTTC	CASRETSGSYNEQFF
TRBJ2-7	NA	NA	TRBV18	TGTGCCAGCTCACCTCAGGACTCATACGAGCAGTACTTC	CASSPQDSYEQYF
TRBJ1-1	NA	NA	TRBV2	TGTGCCAGCAGTGAACTAGGCGGGAACACTGAAGCTTTCTTT	CASSELGGNTEAFF
TRBJ2-1	once	NA	TRBV7-2	TGTGCCAGCAGCTTAGGATCGCCTCGGGAGATTCACTACAATGAGCAGTTCTTC	CASSLGSPREIHYNEQFF
TRBJ2-3	NA	TRBD2	TRBV10-1	TGCGCCAGCAGTGAGGTTAGCGGGATAGGGGATACGCAGTATTTT	CASSEVSGIGDTQYF
TRBJ1-1	NA	NA	TRBV4-1	TGCGCCAGCAGCCAAGATACAGGGATGACTGAAGCTTTCTTT	CASSQDTGMTEAFF
TRBJ2-1	NA	NA	TRBV30	TGTGCCTGGAGTGCACTGGGCGGGACCCTCTACAATGAGCAGTTCTTC	CAWSALGGTLYNEQFF
TRBJ1-1	NA	NA	TRBV27	TGTGCCAGCAGTAGAGGGAACACTGAAGCTTTCTTT	CASSRGNTEAFF
TRBJ2-3	NA	TRBD2	TRBV5-4	TGTGCCAGCAGCTTGGAGCCCCTAGCGGGGACAGATACGCAGTATTTT	CASSLEPLAGTDTQYF
TRBJ2-7	NA	NA	TRBV7-2	TGTGCCAGCAGCCCCGCCTGGGCTAGCCCCGGCGAGCAGTACTTC	CASSPAWASPGEQYF
TRBJ1-1	NA	NA	TRBV6-1	TGTGCCAGCAGCATTCTGTTCAGTAAAAACACTGAAGCTTTCTTT	CASSILFSKNTEAFF
TRBJ1-1	NA	NA	TRBV18	TGTGCCAGCTCACCACCGGAACCGACGAACACTGAAGCTTTCTTT	CASSPPEPTNTEAFF
TRBJ1-6	NA	TRBD1	TRBV27	TGTGCCAGCACGGGACAGGGGTACTCCTATAATTCACCCCTCCACTTT	CASTGQGYSYNSPLHF
TRBJ2-7	NA	TRBD2	TRBV9	TGTGCCAGCAGCTCAGGACTAGCGGGAGTTTTCCCCGAGCAGTACTTC	CASSSGLAGVFPEQYF
TRBJ2-7	NA	TRBD1	TRBV9	TGTGCCAGCAGCCAGACCTGGACAGGAAACTACGAGCAGTACTTC	CASSQTWTGNYEQYF
TRBJ2-3	NA	TRBD2	TRBV30	TGTGCCTGGAGCACGGGACTAGTTACAGATACGCAGTATTTT	CAWSTGLVTDTQYF
TRBJ1-1	NA	NA	TRBV27	TGTGCCAGCATCGCGTCCCAGGGGCTGACTGAAGCTTTCTTT	CASIASQGLTEAFF